This record covers a single T cell receptor (beta chain). Antigen unknown. This may be a read error: a much more frequent sequence differs by one nucleotide. Amplification of TCR alpha and beta CDR3 regions from RNA used iRepertoire nested multiplex PCR. TCRdb ran MiXCR on the multiplex PCR reads and lists one entry per CDR3 protein. Of around 390,000 distinct CDR3 sequences listed, 41% are singletons. The data originate from a study of glioma-infiltrating T cells. Background on the study: Glioblastomas were WHO grade IV, sampled at first diagnosis; low-grade were grade II. Blood libraries targeted about 4.5- to 11-fold coverage of about one million T cells.

The study, taken as a whole, reports: A blood CDR3 motif signature was depleted in highly divergent patients. Non-neoplastic patients had below-expected tissue-blood divergence, while all gliomas exceeded expectation.

V was pared by 6 bases and J by 8 bases, with 9 bases of the junction left unmatched. The CDR3 runs 13 residues. Germline CDR1 and CDR2: MNHEY and SVGEGT. The source is a human donor with low-grade glioma or glioblastoma, undergoing nonglioma brain surgery, or in good health (not recorded which). This chain joins TRBV6-2 or TRBV6-3 and TRBJ1-2, with TRBD1 matching 7 bases. Sequencing was done on a sample of glioma tissue, nonneoplastic brain tissue, or PBMCs (not recorded which). DNA of the CDR3: TGTGCCAGCAGGTTGACAGGGCTCTCGGGCTACACCTTC. Translated, it gives CASRLTGLSGYTF.